The 30 T cell receptor beta chains in this list originate from one sample, sequenced in a study of early stage breast cancer tumors. Using immunoSEQ multiplex PCR, the repertoire was profiled, and TCRdb retains in-frame clones only, with some absent. The sample holds a few thousand clones; just over 70% are singletons and the top ten take approximately 15%. Sequenced: breast tumor tissue. The receptors derive from a person aged 55-75 years with breast cancer.

The chain uses TRBV9 and TRBJ2-2; D is undetermined. The CDR3 is 14 residues long. The V end was cut by 6 bases, the J end by 4 bases, with 13 bases between. Germline CDR1 is SGDLS and CDR2 is YYNGEE. This CDR3 reads CASTLQLTTGELFF. The CDR3 DNA reads as TGTGCCAGCACCCTACAGTTGACCACCGGGGAGCTGTTTTTT.

V usage is TRBV6-5 and J usage is TRBJ1-2; 7 bases agree with TRBD1. CDR1 and CDR2 from the germline V gene are MNHEY and SVGAGI. V dropped 6 bases and J dropped 7; count of bases not matched to a gene: 11. CDR3 length equals 14 residues. CDR3 loop: CASSEETGSSGYTF. DNA for the CDR3: TGTGCCAGCAGCGAAGAGACAGGGTCGAGTGGCTACACCTTC.

By share, this clone counts as large. The V and J genes are TRBV5-6 and TRBJ1-1; D remains ambiguous. In germline, CDR1 is SGHDT, CDR2 YYEEEE. Trimming removed 4 bases from V and 1 base from J, with 14 bases in between. This CDR3 is built from 15 residues. CDR3 DNA: TGTGCCAGCAGCCACCGAAAGGGATGGAACACTGAAGCTTTCTTT. The encoded protein is CASSHRKGWNTEAFF.

The chain carries TRBV10-3 and TRBJ1-4; no firm D call. V was pared by 6 bases and J by 8 bases, with 13 bases between. Per germline, CDR1 ENHRY and CDR2 SYGVKD. The CDR3 totals 13 residues. The DNA of the CDR3 is TGTGCCATCAGGAGGTCCTTGGCGGAAAAACTGTTTTTT. It codes for CAIRRSLAEKLFF.

This chain connects TRBV2 to TRBJ2-2, with a tentative D call TRBD1 (6 bases). Trimming stripped 4 bases from V and 1 base from J, with 13 bases between. Germline V lookup: CDR1 SNHLY, CDR2 FYNNEI. There are 16 residues in the CDR3. CDR3 DNA: TGTGCCAGCAGTGCGGCCGGGACAATGAACACCGGGGAGCTGTTTTTT. Translation: CASSAAGTMNTGELFF. The full variable domain, completed using reference TRBV2 and TRBJ2-2, is EPEVTQTPSHQVTQMGQEVILRCVPISNHLYFYWYRQILGQKVEFLVSFYNNEISEKSEIFDDQFSVERPDGSNFTLKIRSTKLEDSAMYFCASSAAGTMNTGELFFGEGSRLTVL.

V and J are TRBV6-6 and TRBJ1-1, with 9 bases matching TRBD1. Germline values: CDR1 MNHNY, CDR2 SVGAGI (reference sequence). The V and J ends lost 10 bases and 11 bases, in that order; junction bases with no gene match: 14. CDR3 length equals 13 residues. The CDR3 sequence: CATLGTGHKSAFF. DNA of the CDR3: TGTGCCACCCTCGGGACAGGGCATAAGAGCGCTTTCTTT.

V is TRBV6-6 and J is TRBJ2-5; 8 positions match TRBD1. CDR1 is MNHNY, CDR2 SVGAGI, per germline (reference sequence). V lost 3 bases and J lost 5; bases outside the gene matches: 5. The CDR3 totals 14 residues. The CDR3 bases are TGTGCCAGCAGTTATCCCAGGGGGCGCGAGACCCAGTACTTC. Its protein is CASSYPRGRETQYF.

This chain joins TRBV5-1 and TRBJ2-1; the D is unclear. Looked up from germline, CDR1 is SGHRS and CDR2 is YFSETQ. CDR3 size: 15 residues. V was shortened by 0 bases and J by 10 bases, with 17 bases between the two germline ends. The CDR3 is CASSLGSRGFREQFF. The CDR3 DNA is TGCGCCAGCAGCTTGGGAAGCCGAGGTTTCCGCGAGCAGTTCTTC. Full variable domain (rest looked up from reference TRBV5-1 and TRBJ2-1): KAGVTQTPRYLIKTRGQQVTLSCSPISGHRSVSWYQQTPGQGLQFLFEYFSETQRNKGNFPGRFSGRQFSNSRSEMNVSTLELGDSALYLCASSLGSRGFREQFFGPGTRLTVL.

The chain couples TRBV28 to TRBJ2-3, with TRBD1 identical over 9 bases. Per germline, CDR1 MDHEN and CDR2 SYDVKM. Unmatched junction bases numbered 1, after V lost 4 bases and J lost 2 bases. The CDR3 consists of 14 residues. The CDR3 loop reads CASSWDRVTDTQYF. CDR3 nucleotides: TGTGCCAGCAGTTGGGACAGGGTCACAGATACGCAGTATTTT.

This sequence joins TRBV7-8 and TRBJ2-2; TRBD1 might be the D (5 bases). The CDR3 extends over 15 amino acids. The germline V gene encodes CDR1 SGHVS and CDR2 FQNEAQ. V was cut by 2 bases and J by 1 base, with 8 bases left in between. CDR3 sequence reads: CASSLTQGNTGELFF. The CDR3 DNA sequence: TGTGCCAGCAGCTTAACTCAGGGGAACACCGGGGAGCTGTTTTTT.

V is TRBV30 and J is TRBJ1-1; D is ambiguous. The V end was cut by 4 bases, the J end by 0 bases, with 15 bases between. The CDR3 extends over 15 amino acids. Germline-derived CDR1 and CDR2 are GTSNPN and SVGIG (reference sequence). DNA of the CDR3: TGTGCCTGGACATGGCCAGACAACATGAACACTGAAGCTTTCTTT. It codes for CAWTWPDNMNTEAFF.

The V gene is TRBV11-1, the J gene TRBJ2-7; possible D gene TRBD2, 6 bases. Germline CDR1 is SGHAT and CDR2 is FQDESV (reference sequence). This CDR3 contains 15 residues. V was pared by 5 bases and J by 3 bases, with 17 bases between. The CDR3 DNA is TGTGCCAGCAGCCGTCCCGGGAGTTCCTTCTACGAGCAGTACTTC. It is translated as CASSRPGSSFYEQYF.

This sequence joins TRBV19 and TRBJ1-5; D is unresolved. The germline V gene encodes CDR1 LNHDA and CDR2 SQIVND (reference sequence). The CDR3 runs to 15 residues. Trimming stripped 0 bases from V and 4 bases from J, with 10 bases between. The CDR3 DNA is TGTGCCAGTAGTATAGAAAAGGGTCCAAATCAGCCCCAGCATTTT. It is translated as CASSIEKGPNQPQHF.

The V call is TRBV19, the J call TRBJ2-1; possible D gene TRBD1, 6 bases. CDR1 is LNHDA, CDR2 SQIVND, per germline (reference sequence). Trimming cost V 3 bases and J 13 bases, with 13 bases left between them. CDR3 size: 12 residues. This chain's CDR3 is CASSIPPGEQFF. The DNA of the CDR3 is TGTGCCAGTAGTATTCCCCCAGGGGAACAGTTCTTC.

The chain couples TRBV4-2 to TRBJ2-1, with TRBD2 identical over 8 bases. This CDR3 has 18 residues. V dropped 4 bases and J dropped 0; count of bases not matched to a gene: 11. Germline CDR1 LGHNA, CDR2 YNFKEQ. The CDR3 coding sequence is TGTGCCAGCAGCCCGAACTCGGGGGGGATAAGCTCCTACAATGAGCAGTTCTTC. Its protein is CASSPNSGGISSYNEQFF.

This clone was seen just once. The V and J genes are TRBV2 and TRBJ2-1; TRBD1 aligns across 7 bases. The CDR3 loop spans 12 amino acids. V trimming: 5 bases; J trimming: 8 bases; junction bases outside the gene matches: 3. Germline CDR1 is SNHLY and CDR2 is FYNNEI. Written as DNA, the CDR3 is TGTGCCAGCAGTACAGGGGAAGATGAGCAGTTCTTC. This sequence encodes CASSTGEDEQFF.

The J gene is TRBJ1-1, the V gene TRBV9; D perhaps matches TRBD1 (6 bases). This CDR3 region has 13 residues. V dropped 3 bases and J dropped 4 bases, with 10 bases sitting between them. Germline V CDR1 and CDR2: SGDLS, YYNGEE. The CDR3 loop is CASSDDRFTEAFF. The DNA for the CDR3 is TGTGCCAGCAGCGACGACAGGTTCACTGAAGCTTTCTTT.

V and J are TRBV5-4 and TRBJ2-2; unclear D gene. V lost 4 bases and J 5 bases, leaving 12 bases between the germline ends. The CDR3 length is 14 residues. CDR1 SGHNT and CDR2 YYREEE come from the germline V gene (reference sequence). For the CDR3, the DNA is TGTGCCAGCAGCCAAGTTCTGTGGACCGGGGAGCTGTTTTTT. Its translation is CASSQVLWTGELFF.

This sequence joins TRBV4-2 and TRBJ1-6; 9 nucleotides align to TRBD1. The CDR3 length is 15 residues. Germline trimming cut 1 base from V and 11 bases from J; bases unmatched to any gene: 6. Germline lookup yields CDR1 LGHNA and CDR2 YNFKEQ. The CDR3 nucleotides are TGTGCCAGCAGCCAAGCGGACAGGGGCGGGACACCCCTCCACTTT. It encodes CASSQADRGGTPLHF.

The chain recombines TRBV9 with TRBJ2-7; TRBD2 aligns across 11 bases. Trimming cost V 3 bases and J 2 bases; bases outside gene matches: 4. CDR1 is SGDLS, CDR2 YYNGEE, per germline. CDR3 length: 15 amino acids. CDR3 sequence: CASSAGTSGPYEQYF. The CDR3 nucleotides are TGTGCCAGCAGCGCAGGGACTAGCGGCCCCTACGAGCAGTACTTC.

This clone ranks as medium-sized. This chain connects TRBV5-6 to TRBJ1-6; no firm D call. The V gene lost 2 bases and the J gene lost 7 bases, with 7 bases spanning the gap. Germline V gene lookup returns CDR1 SGHDT and CDR2 YYEEEE. The CDR3 runs 13 residues. In nucleotides, the CDR3 is TGTGCCAGCAGCTTAAAGGCGAATTCACCCCTCCACTTT. Encoded protein: CASSLKANSPLHF.

V and J are TRBV6-6 and TRBJ1-4; D is ambiguous. V was cut by 2 bases and J by 8 bases, with 15 bases left in between. The CDR3 has 15 amino acids. CDR1 is MNHNY and CDR2 is SVGAGI in the germline V gene (reference sequence). CDR3 sequence: CASSYTGSPKEKLFF. CDR3 nucleotide sequence: TGTGCCAGCAGTTACACGGGCAGCCCCAAGGAAAAACTGTTTTTT.

This sequence joins TRBV30 and TRBJ2-1, with D possibly being TRBD1 (5 bases). The CDR3 extends over 12 amino acids. Trimming shortened V by 0 bases and J by 9 bases, and 9 bases separated the two germline ends. CDR1 and CDR2 (germline): GTSNPN, SVGIG (reference sequence). The CDR3 DNA reads as TGTGCCTGGAGTGTAAGTCAGGGTGAGCAGTTCTTC. It translates to CAWSVSQGEQFF.

This clone has more than one count but fewer than ten. The chain couples TRBV2 to TRBJ2-7, with D perhaps matching TRBD2 (6 bases). The CDR3 spans 13 residues. CDR1 is SNHLY, CDR2 FYNNEI, per germline. The CDR3 reads CTCGSGLLYEQYF. CDR3 DNA: TGTACTTGCGGGTCGGGACTCCTTTACGAGCAGTACTTC. Using reference TRBV2 and TRBJ2-7 for the parts outside the CDR3, the full variable domain is EPEVTQTPSHQVTQMGQEVILRCVPISNHLYFYWYRQILGQKVEFLVSFYNNEISEKSEIFDDQFSVERPDGSNFTLKIRSTKLEDSAMYFCTCGSGLLYEQYFGPGTRLTVT.

V and J are TRBV15 and TRBJ1-2; 8 nucleotides agree with TRBD1. V trimming: 5 bases; J trimming: 8 bases; junction bases outside the gene matches: 7. The germline CDR1 and CDR2 sequences are LNHNV and YYDKDF (reference sequence). This CDR3 contains 13 residues. CDR3 nucleotide sequence: TGTGCCACCAGCGTGCGGACAGGGAGCGGCTACACCTTC. Amino acids: CATSVRTGSGYTF.

This clone was observed a handful of times. The J gene is TRBJ2-7, the V gene TRBV2; D possibly corresponds to TRBD2 (6 bases). Germline V gene sequence: CDR1 SNHLY, CDR2 FYNNEI. The CDR3 sequence is 13 residues long. V was pared by 10 bases and J by 3 bases, with 16 bases between. CDR3 DNA: TGTGCCACCAAGGGAGGAAGAGTCTACGAGCAGTACTTC. Amino acid sequence: CATKGGRVYEQYF.

The chain has TRBV28 and TRBJ1-1, with 7 bases matching TRBD1. This CDR3 contains 13 residues. CDR1 and CDR2 from the germline V gene are MDHEN and SYDVKM. After removal of 5 bases from V and 4 bases from J, the junction contained 4 bases not matched to a gene. CDR3 nucleotide sequence: TGTGCCAGCAGTGGGGGACAGCTCACTGAAGCTTTCTTT. As protein: CASSGGQLTEAFF.

The genes are TRBV30 and TRBJ1-1, with 11 bases aligning to TRBD1. In germline, CDR1 is GTSNPN, CDR2 SVGIG (reference sequence). This CDR3 spans 15 amino acids. V shed 3 bases and J 3 bases; nucleotides not matched to a gene: 6. CDR3 sequence reads: CAWSGLGQGDTEAFF. The DNA of the CDR3 is TGTGCCTGGAGCGGCTTGGGACAGGGGGACACTGAAGCTTTCTTT.

The chain has TRBV5-6 and TRBJ1-1, with D possibly TRBD1 on 5 matching bases. CDR3 length: 14 amino acids. With 4 bases removed from V and 11 bases from J, the gap between germline ends came to 21 bases. Germline values: CDR1 SGHDT, CDR2 YYEEEE. The CDR3: CASSAGTAFPLAFF. The CDR3 DNA follows: TGTGCCAGCAGCGCGGGGACCGCGTTTCCTTTGGCTTTCTTT.

This clone was seen only once. The chain links TRBV29-1 to TRBJ2-5; D possibly corresponds to TRBD1 (5 bases). V gave up 5 bases and J gave up 0 bases, with 13 bases separating them. Looked up from germline, CDR1 is SQVTM and CDR2 is ANQGSEA. CDR3 size: 14 residues. CDR3 nucleotides: TGCAGCGTTAAAAAGCAGGGAAACCAAGAGACCCAGTACTTC. It codes for CSVKKQGNQETQYF.